A single sample is the source of the 11 T cell receptor beta chains below, sequenced in a study of control samples from healthy donors and cancer patients. Generated by immunoSEQ multiplex PCR, the TCRdb table keeps only in-frame clones and is missing some. Of roughly 100,000 clones in the sample, 80% to 90% were seen once. The material sequenced was PBMCs. Receptors were obtained from a man between 60 and 75 years old with lung cancer.

The chain is built from TRBV10-1 and TRBJ2-3; D is possibly TRBD2 (5 bases). V dropped 3 bases and J dropped 1 base, with 11 bases sitting between them. The CDR3 sequence is 15 residues long. CDR1 is WNHNN, CDR2 SYGVQD, per germline (reference sequence). The CDR3 here is CASSESRTRTDTQYF. The CDR3, as DNA: TGCGCCAGCAGTGAAAGCAGGACTCGCACAGATACGCAGTATTTT.

CDR3 protein: CASSPQTGAAGANVLTF. The CDR3, as DNA: TGTGCCAGCTCACCACAAACAGGGGCCGCTGGGGCCAACGTCCTGACTTTC. The chain recombines TRBV18 with TRBJ2-6; 7 nucleotides agree with TRBD1. Looked up from germline, CDR1 is KGHSH and CDR2 is LQKENI. After removal of 1 base from V and 2 bases from J, the junction contained 5 bases not matched to a gene. CDR3 length equals 17 residues.

V usage is TRBV2 and J usage is TRBJ1-2; weak D call: TRBD1 (5 bases). The V gene's germline CDR1 is SNHLY and CDR2 FYNNEI. This CDR3 is 13 amino acids long. The ends were cut back, 6 bases at V and 4 bases at J, with 12 bases in the middle. The CDR3 coding sequence is TGTGCCAGCAGGTTTGCAGGGAGCTATGGCTACACCTTC. Its protein product is CASRFAGSYGYTF.

The chain links TRBV10-1 to TRBJ2-2; 10 bases map to TRBD1. The CDR3 has 16 amino acids. The junction had 6 bases not matched to a gene; V was cut back by 2 bases and J by 6 bases. Looked up from germline, CDR1 is WNHNN and CDR2 is SYGVQD (reference sequence). In DNA form, the CDR3 reads TGCGCCAGCAGTGAGCCTGGACAGGGGGGCCCCGGGGAGCTGTTTTTT. As protein: CASSEPGQGGPGELFF.

The chain links TRBV6-5 to TRBJ2-3; 10 nucleotides agree with TRBD1. The ends lost 6 bases at V and 5 bases at J; junction bases unmatched: 8. Germline V gene lookup returns CDR1 MNHEY and CDR2 SVGAGI. This CDR3 is 15 amino acids long. The CDR3 loop reads CASRPRGQGIDTQYF. CDR3 in DNA: TGTGCCAGCAGGCCACGGGGACAGGGGATAGATACGCAGTATTTT.

The gene calls are TRBV3-1 (or the pseudogene TRBV3-2) and TRBJ2-5; D could derive from TRBD1 or TRBD2 (5 bases each). The CDR3 has 13 residues. Germline V lookup: CDR1 LGHDT, CDR2 YNNKEL (reference sequence). V was clipped by 3 bases and J by 3 bases, with 8 bases between them. The CDR3 loop reads CASSQRGEETQYF. DNA of the CDR3: TGTGCCAGCAGCCAGAGAGGGGAAGAGACCCAGTACTTC.

This chain links TRBV6-5 with TRBJ2-7; D uncertain. The V gene lost 6 bases and the J gene lost 4 bases, with 13 bases spanning the gap. Germline loops: CDR1 MNHEY, CDR2 SVGAGI. The CDR3 contains 13 residues. CDR3 region: CASRKGRGYEQYV. As DNA, the CDR3 is TGTGCCAGCAGAAAGGGCAGAGGATACGAGCAGTACGTC.

V is TRBV7-7 and J is TRBJ1-3, with 7 bases matching TRBD1. CDR1 and CDR2 from the germline V gene are SSHAT and FNYEAQ (reference sequence). V lost 0 bases, J lost 4 bases, and 3 bases stayed unmatched. The CDR3 loop spans 15 amino acids. CDR3 sequence: CASSLAAGGGNTIYF. The DNA of the CDR3 is TGTGCCAGCAGCTTAGCGGCAGGGGGAGGAAACACCATATATTTT.

In its sample, this clone was seen once. The chain couples TRBV29-1 to TRBJ2-2; D is tentatively TRBD1 or TRBD2 (5 bases each). Per germline, CDR1 SQVTM and CDR2 ANQGSEA. V was cut by 8 bases and J by 7 bases, with 17 bases left in between. The length of the CDR3 is 13 residues. The CDR3 loop is CSLGWGNGGELFF. CDR3 DNA sequence: TGCAGCTTGGGGTGGGGGAATGGCGGGGAGCTGTTTTTT.

This clone was observed a few times. The chain uses TRBV12-3 or TRBV12-4 and TRBJ2-3; D gene unclear. Deletions cut 3 bases from V and 6 bases from J, with 10 bases between. The CDR3 sequence is 13 residues long. DNA for the CDR3: TGTGCCAGCAGTTTTTATCCCGGGGATACGCAGTATTTT. Its translation: CASSFYPGDTQYF.

J is TRBJ1-4 and V is TRBV6-5; D perhaps matches TRBD1 (6 bases). The CDR3 has 14 amino acids. With 6 bases removed from V and 5 bases from J, the gap between germline ends came to 13 bases. CDR1 and CDR2 from the germline V gene are MNHEY and SVGAGI. The DNA for the CDR3 is TGTGCCAGCAGCCGACAGGAGAGAAATGAAAAACTGTTTTTT. Encoded protein: CASSRQERNEKLFF.